The 29 T cell receptor beta chains presented below share a single source sample, sequenced in a study of identical twins. TCRdb itself ran the 5' RACE reads through MiXCR, one entry per CDR3 protein. The data show around 290,000 distinct CDR3 sequences, roughly 10% seen once. The same data also contributed to another study, on yellow fever vaccine responses in identical twins.

The specimen sequenced was CD8+ T cells sorted from blood. All receptors come from a woman between 18 and 30 years old in good health.

This clonotype occurred many times. V usage is TRBV12-3 or TRBV12-4 and J usage is TRBJ1-5, with a weak D call TRBD1 (5 bases). The CDR3 sequence is 15 residues long. V lost 6 bases to trimming and J lost 5 bases, with 17 bases between them. CDR3: CASSHDGTGDQPQHF. The CDR3 bases are TGTGCCAGCAGCCACGACGGGACGGGTGATCAGCCCCAGCATTTT.

This clonotype turned up a few times. The V gene is TRBV13, the J gene TRBJ2-7; 7 bases agree with TRBD2. The V and J ends lost 0 bases and 5 bases, in that order; junction bases with no gene match: 10. The CDR3 spans 16 residues. CDR1 and CDR2 (germline): PRHDT, FYEKMQ (reference sequence). The CDR3 region is CASSLGLGLVRDEQYF. The CDR3 nucleotides read TGTGCCAGCAGCTTAGGCCTAGGACTAGTTCGCGACGAGCAGTACTTC.

This clonotype has at least ten counts. The V gene is TRBV12-3 or TRBV12-4, the J gene TRBJ1-1; D gene unclear. The CDR3 length is 14 residues. Trimming stripped 5 bases from V and 3 bases from J, with 13 bases between. CDR3 sequence reads: CASSAPRQDTEAFF. In DNA form, the CDR3 reads TGTGCCAGCAGTGCCCCCCGGCAGGACACTGAAGCTTTCTTT.

As for this clonotype: A read error is possible here, since a much larger clone lies one base away. The CDR3 does not close with the conserved phenylalanine or tryptophan, likely indicating a read error. This chain links TRBV13 with TRBJ2-6; D remains unclear. V lost 0 bases and J lost 0, with 9 bases in between. Per the germline V gene, CDR1 is PRHDT and CDR2 is FYEKMQ (reference sequence). The CDR3 totals 17 residues. DNA of the CDR3: TGTGCCAGCAGCTTAGGGACATCAAGCTCTGGGGCCAACGTCCTGACTCTC. This encodes CASSLGTSSSGANVLTL.

This clonotype was found many times. The rearrangement joins TRBV24-1 to TRBJ1-2, with TRBD1 matching over 8 bases. The CDR3 is made up of 18 amino acids. CDR1 and CDR2 (germline): KGHDR, SFDVKD. V shed 3 bases and J 2 bases; nucleotides not matched to a gene: 13. CDR3 amino acids: CATSDGRRQGLINYGYTF. In DNA, the CDR3 is TGTGCCACCAGTGATGGAAGAAGACAGGGGTTGATCAACTATGGCTACACCTTC.

The rearrangement uses TRBV11-2 and TRBJ2-5, with 7 bases fitting TRBD2. Unmatched junction bases numbered 8, after V lost 5 bases and J lost 2 bases. The CDR3 length is 15 residues. Germline V CDR1 and CDR2: SGHAT, FQNNGV. The CDR3 here is CASSAESGAQETQYF. CDR3 DNA: TGTGCCAGCAGCGCCGAGAGCGGGGCACAAGAGACCCAGTACTTC.

The chain recombines TRBV27 with TRBJ2-5; 9 bases agree with TRBD1. V lost 5 bases, J lost 4 bases, and 5 bases stayed unmatched. The CDR3 covers 14 residues. Germline-derived CDR1 and CDR2 are MNHEY and SMNVEV (reference sequence). CDR3 sequence (DNA): TGTGCCAGCAGTCCCCCGGGACAGGGAGAGACCCAGTACTTC. Its protein product is CASSPPGQGETQYF.

This rearrangement joins TRBV7-9 to TRBJ2-1; D assignment may be TRBD1 or TRBD2 (5 bases each). Germline lookup yields CDR1 SEHNR and CDR2 FQNEAQ (reference sequence). V was pared by 3 bases and J by 12 bases, with 12 bases between. The CDR3 is made up of 12 amino acids. CDR3 bases: TGTGCCAGCAGCTTTGAAGGTGGGGGGCAGTTCTTC. This translates into CASSFEGGGQFF.

This clonotype was counted ten times or more. The chain combines TRBV6-4 with TRBJ2-2, with 7 nucleotides matching TRBD1. The CDR3 spans 13 residues. The V gene's germline CDR1 is MRHNA and CDR2 SNTAGT. V was pared by 5 bases and J by 7 bases, with 4 bases of the junction left unmatched. The CDR3 region has the DNA TGTGCCAGCAGTACAGGGGACGGCGGGGAGCTGTTTTTT. Protein: CASSTGDGGELFF.

In its sample, this clonotype was seen many times. The chain combines TRBV24-1 with TRBJ2-1; 8 bases map to TRBD1. V lost 4 bases, J lost 8 bases, and 12 bases stayed unmatched. The CDR3 has 16 amino acids. Germline assignment: CDR1 KGHDR and CDR2 SFDVKD. This chain's CDR3 is CATSEDDRGLTDEQFF. The CDR3 coding sequence is TGTGCCACCAGTGAAGATGACAGGGGCCTGACCGATGAGCAGTTCTTC.

The rearrangement joins TRBV6-2 or TRBV6-3 to TRBJ2-7, with D maybe TRBD1 (6 bases). Per germline, CDR1 MNHEY and CDR2 SVGEGT. V shed 7 bases and J shed 2 bases, with 18 bases lying between them. The CDR3 has 15 amino acids. This CDR3 is CASNPRVGATYEQYF. In nucleotides, the CDR3 is TGTGCCAGCAACCCTAGGGTGGGGGCCACCTACGAGCAGTACTTC.

This chain connects TRBV24-1 to TRBJ2-5; the D is unclear. Looked up from germline, CDR1 is KGHDR and CDR2 is SFDVKD. The CDR3 is 14 residues long. Deletions cut 0 bases from V and 5 bases from J, with 9 bases between. The DNA of the CDR3 is TGTGCCACCAGTGATTTGGAGTCGTTGGAGACCCAGTACTTC. This encodes CATSDLESLETQYF.

This clonotype was seen a few times. This chain connects TRBV4-1 to TRBJ2-2; D unclear. The germline CDR1 and CDR2 sequences are MGHRA and YSYEKL. The length of the CDR3 is 15 residues. The V gene lost 1 base and the J gene lost 0 bases, with 6 bases spanning the gap. The CDR3 loop reads CASSQVFSNTGELFF. CDR3 DNA sequence: TGCGCCAGCAGCCAAGTCTTCTCGAACACCGGGGAGCTGTTTTTT.

V is TRBV4-1 and J is TRBJ2-7; tentative D call: TRBD2 (7 bases). Between the trimmed V and J ends, which lost 4 bases and 5 bases, there was a span of 18 bases. This CDR3 region has 15 residues. The V gene's germline CDR1 is MGHRA and CDR2 YSYEKL. CDR3 nucleotide sequence: TGCGCCAGCAGCCCGATTGGGGGGGCGTCCGACGAGCAGTACTTC. Protein product: CASSPIGGASDEQYF.

This clonotype was seen a handful of times. CDR3: CASSFGGDQETQYF. The CDR3 nucleotides read TGTGCCAGCAGCTTCGGGGGGGATCAAGAGACCCAGTACTTC. The rearrangement uses TRBV7-9 and TRBJ2-5; 8 nucleotides line up with TRBD2. The CDR3 contains 14 residues. Germline V CDR1 and CDR2: SEHNR, FQNEAQ (reference sequence). Trimming removed 3 bases from V and 2 bases from J; junction bases left unmatched: 2.

The chain links TRBV7-2 to TRBJ2-7; 14 nucleotides match TRBD2. The CDR3 sequence is 16 residues long. Germline CDR1 and CDR2: SGHTA and FQGNSA. V lost 2 bases and J lost 7; bases outside the gene matches: 7. CDR3 DNA: TGTGCCAGCAGCTTACGACTAGCGGGGGGGTTGGTGGAGCAGTACTTC. Its translation: CASSLRLAGGLVEQYF.

V usage is TRBV6-2 or TRBV6-3 and J usage is TRBJ2-3; 9 bases align to TRBD2. V was clipped by 2 bases and J by 2 bases; unmatched bases: 5. Germline V gene data show CDR1 as MNHEY and CDR2 as SVGEGT. There are 16 residues in the CDR3. The CDR3 region has the DNA TGTGCCAGCAGTTACCGGACTAGCGACCTCACAGATACGCAGTATTTT. Encoded protein: CASSYRTSDLTDTQYF.

Worth noting for this clonotype: A much larger clone differs from this one at a single base, so this may be a read error. This chain connects TRBV6-2 or TRBV6-3 to TRBJ2-7; 7 nucleotides agree with TRBD2. The CDR3 loop spans 14 amino acids. Germline V gene lookup returns CDR1 MNHEY and CDR2 SVGEGT. V dropped 4 bases and J dropped 2; count of bases not matched to a gene: 5. The CDR3 spells CASSFGGSTYEQYF. CDR3 sequence (DNA): TGTGCCAGCAGTTTCGGCGGGAGCACCTACGAGCAGTACTTC.

Ten or more counts support this clonotype. This chain connects TRBV9 to TRBJ2-7; D is uncertain. CDR3 length: 16 amino acids. Per the germline V gene, CDR1 is SGDLS and CDR2 is YYNGEE. V lost 1 base and J lost 3, with 17 bases in between. The DNA for the CDR3 is TGTGCCAGCAGCGTAACAGCCGGGTCTGGGATCTACGAGCAGTACTTC. Protein product: CASSVTAGSGIYEQYF.

This clonotype was found many times. The CDR3 DNA reads as TGTGCCAGCAGCCTATTTGCAACTAATGAAAAACTGTTTTTT. It encodes CASSLFATNEKLFF. The chain joins TRBV12-3 or TRBV12-4 to TRBJ1-4; D unclear. There are 14 residues in the CDR3. V shed 6 bases and J shed 0 bases, with 8 bases lying between them.

This clonotype was seen ten or more times. The chain couples TRBV5-1 to TRBJ2-5, with TRBD1 identical over 7 bases. J gave up 5 bases and V 5 bases, and 12 bases lay outside the gene matches. The CDR3 consists of 15 residues. The germline V gene encodes CDR1 SGHRS and CDR2 YFSETQ. The CDR3 sequence: CASSSRQGVGETQYF. The CDR3 DNA follows: TGCGCCAGCAGTTCCCGACAGGGTGTCGGCGAGACCCAGTACTTC.

In its sample, this clonotype was seen many times. The chain combines TRBV12-3 or TRBV12-4 with TRBJ2-5; tentative D call: TRBD1 (7 bases). The CDR3 is 15 amino acids. V lost 7 bases and J 2 bases, leaving 17 bases between the germline ends. CDR3 nucleotide sequence: TGTGCCAGCACCCCCGGAGGGGGCAGTCAAGAGACCCAGTACTTC. Its protein is CASTPGGGSQETQYF.

The CDR3 region is CASSPRDTSPYEQYF. The CDR3 nucleotides are TGCGCCAGCAGCCCTCGGGACACCTCCCCCTACGAGCAGTACTTC. The V gene is TRBV4-1, the J gene TRBJ2-7; possibly TRBD1 for D (6 bases). The ends were cut back, 4 bases at V and 2 bases at J, with 15 bases in the middle. Germline V gene data show CDR1 as MGHRA and CDR2 as YSYEKL. The CDR3 loop spans 15 amino acids.

Points on this clonotype: The junction shows a germline mismatch at one end, possibly a read error. The rearrangement joins TRBV20-1 to TRBJ2-5, with D tentatively TRBD2 (5 bases). The CDR3 extends over 14 amino acids. The germline CDR1 and CDR2 sequences are DFQATT and SNEGSKA (reference sequence). CDR3 DNA: TGCAGTGCTCGAGAGCGGAACCCTCAACAGACCCAGTACTTC. This encodes CSARERNPQQTQYF.

This clonotype turned up a few times. The V and J genes are TRBV11-1 and TRBJ2-5, with TRBD2 matching 7 bases. The CDR3 has 15 residues. CDR1 SGHAT and CDR2 FQDESV come from the germline V gene (reference sequence). V lost 2 bases, J lost 2 bases, and 5 bases stayed unmatched. CDR3 in amino acids: CASSLSLAAQETQYF. CDR3 in DNA: TGTGCCAGCAGCTTAAGTCTAGCGGCACAAGAGACCCAGTACTTC.

J is TRBJ2-2 and V is TRBV28; the match to TRBD1 covers 10 bases. The germline CDR1 and CDR2 sequences are MDHEN and SYDVKM. The J segment lost 6 bases and the V segment lost 8 bases, leaving 9 bases of the junction unmatched. This CDR3 comprises 15 residues. DNA of the CDR3: TGTGCCAGCCGCTCCGGGACAGGGGAATCCGGGGAGCTGTTTTTT. Protein sequence: CASRSGTGESGELFF.

This clonotype was found a few times. CDR3 in amino acids: CASSPFSGSGTEAFF. The DNA for the CDR3 is TGTGCCAGCAGCCCGTTTAGTGGGTCGGGCACTGAAGCTTTCTTT. V and J are TRBV7-9 and TRBJ1-1; D remains ambiguous. CDR1 is SEHNR, CDR2 FQNEAQ, per germline (reference sequence). Trimming left V 5 bases short and J 4 bases short, with 17 bases between. The length of the CDR3 is 15 residues. Full variable domain (rest looked up from reference TRBV7-9 and TRBJ1-1): DTGVSQNPRHKITKRGQNVTFRCDPISEHNRLYWYRQTLGQGPEFLTYFQNEAQLEKSRLLSDRFSAERPKGSFSTLEIQRTEQGDSAMYLCASSPFSGSGTEAFFGQGTRLTVV.

The genes are TRBV27 and TRBJ2-3; D perhaps matches TRBD1 (5 bases). V was shortened by 5 bases and J by 1 base, with 7 bases between the two germline ends. The CDR3 loop spans 13 amino acids. From germline, CDR1 is MNHEY and CDR2 SMNVEV (reference sequence). CDR3 nucleotide sequence: TGTGCCAGCAGTAACAGGCGCACAGATACGCAGTATTTT. This codes for CASSNRRTDTQYF.

This clonotype was recorded at least ten times. The V gene is TRBV10-3, the J gene TRBJ2-3; TRBD1 matches 8 bases. The V gene end was trimmed by 6 bases and the J gene end by 4 bases; junction bases not matched to a gene: 18. Per the germline V gene, CDR1 is ENHRY and CDR2 is SYGVKD. The length of the CDR3 is 18 residues. CDR3 in amino acids: CAISWALRAGQEPDTQYF. The CDR3 region has the DNA TGTGCCATCAGCTGGGCCCTCCGGGCGGGACAGGAACCAGATACGCAGTATTTT.